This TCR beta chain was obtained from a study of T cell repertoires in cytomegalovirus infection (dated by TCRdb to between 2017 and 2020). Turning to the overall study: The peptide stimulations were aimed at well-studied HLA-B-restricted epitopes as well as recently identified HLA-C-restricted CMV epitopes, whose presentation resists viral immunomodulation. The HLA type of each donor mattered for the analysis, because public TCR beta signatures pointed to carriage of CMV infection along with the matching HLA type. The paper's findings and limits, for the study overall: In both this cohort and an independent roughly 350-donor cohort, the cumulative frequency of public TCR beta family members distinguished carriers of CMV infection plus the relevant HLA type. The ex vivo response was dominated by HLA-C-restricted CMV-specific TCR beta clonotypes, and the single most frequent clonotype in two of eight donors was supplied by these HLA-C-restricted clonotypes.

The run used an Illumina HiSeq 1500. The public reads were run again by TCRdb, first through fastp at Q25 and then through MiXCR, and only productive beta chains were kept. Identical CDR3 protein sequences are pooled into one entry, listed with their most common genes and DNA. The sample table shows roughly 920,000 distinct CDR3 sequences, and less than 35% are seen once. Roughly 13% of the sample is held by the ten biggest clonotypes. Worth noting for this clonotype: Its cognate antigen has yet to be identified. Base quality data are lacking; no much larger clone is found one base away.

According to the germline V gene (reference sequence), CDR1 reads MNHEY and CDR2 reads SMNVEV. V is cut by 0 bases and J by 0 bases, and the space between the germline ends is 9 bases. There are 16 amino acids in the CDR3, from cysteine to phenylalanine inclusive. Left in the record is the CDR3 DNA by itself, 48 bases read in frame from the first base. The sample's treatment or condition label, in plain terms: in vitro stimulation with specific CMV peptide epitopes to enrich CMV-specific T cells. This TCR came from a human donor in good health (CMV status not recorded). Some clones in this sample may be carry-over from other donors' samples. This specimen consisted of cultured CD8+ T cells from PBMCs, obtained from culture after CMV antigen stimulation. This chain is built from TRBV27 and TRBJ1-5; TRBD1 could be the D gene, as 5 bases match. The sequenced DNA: TGTGCCAGCAGTTTATCCGCAGGGCCTAGCAATCAGCCCCAGCATTTT. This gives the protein CASSLSAGPSNQPQHF.